These T cell receptor beta chains were read from a single sample in a study of naive and memory T cell subsets. TCRdb redid the calling of the 5' RACE reads with MiXCR, one entry per CDR3 protein. The data show more than 45,000 distinct CDR3 sequences, around 5% seen once. These receptors were obtained from a female donor in good health. Each CDR3 is given with its conserved first and last residue. D genes are given only for firm matches. Size tells how often a clone was seen (once, few, many) or the class of an expanded clone, and some rows leave it out.

few,TRBV5-4,TRBJ2-5,NA,TGTGCCAGCAGCTCCGGGACCGGAGTCGTAGAGACCCAGTACTTC,CASSSGTGVVETQYF
many,TRBV20-1,TRBJ2-3,TRBD1,TGCAGTGCCCTCCGGGACAGAACAGATACGCAGTATTTT,CSALRDRTDTQYF
few,TRBV18,TRBJ1-4,TRBD1,TGTGCCAGCTCACGGGACAGATCTGCAACTAATGAAAAACTGTTTTTT,CASSRDRSATNEKLFF
many,TRBV28,TRBJ1-6,NA,TGTGCCAGCAGCGTAATACAGGGAGGGATTGATAATTCACCCCTCCACTTT,CASSVIQGGIDNSPLHF
few,TRBV5-1,TRBJ2-7,NA,TGCGCCAGCAGCTTGGCCACAGGGATAACGGACGAGCAGTACTTC,CASSLATGITDEQYF
many,TRBV27,TRBJ2-7,NA,TGTGCCACCTCTCGACAGAAATCCTACGAGCAGTACTTC,CATSRQKSYEQYF
few,TRBV7-2,TRBJ2-1,NA,TGTGCCAGCAGCTTAACCGCCCATGAGCAGTTCTTC,CASSLTAHEQFF
many,TRBV19,TRBJ2-5,TRBD1,TGTGCCAGTAGTACGCCGACAGGGACCGGCGAGACCCAGTACTTC,CASSTPTGTGETQYF
few,TRBV18,TRBJ1-2,NA,TGTGCCAGCTCACCACGGTCCGAAGGAGGCTACACCTTC,CASSPRSEGGYTF
medium-sized,TRBV29-1,TRBJ2-5,TRBD1,TGCAGCCCCACAGGGGTAGGAGAGACCCAGTACTTC,CSPTGVGETQYF
few,TRBV7-9,TRBJ1-3,TRBD1,TGTGCCAGCAGCTCCAGGACAGGGCCGACAAACACCATATATTTT,CASSSRTGPTNTIYF
many,TRBV7-9,TRBJ1-6,TRBD1,TGTGCCAGCAGCATAGGACAGGGCTCACCCCTCCACTTT,CASSIGQGSPLHF
many,TRBV27,TRBJ2-7,NA,TGTGCCAGCAGTTTATCATGGGGTTTAGGCTACGAGCAGTACTTC,CASSLSWGLGYEQYF
many,TRBV20-1,TRBJ1-2,TRBD1,TGCAGTACCACCTCGACAGGGGGCGTCTATGGCTACACCTTC,CSTTSTGGVYGYTF
many,TRBV18,TRBJ1-6,NA,TGTGCCAGCTCAATTAAGCAGGACGCCTATAATTCACCCCTCCACTTT,CASSIKQDAYNSPLHF
many,TRBV4-2,TRBJ1-5,NA,TGTGCCAGCAGCCAGGGGTGGTTTAATCAGCCCCAGCATTTT,CASSQGWFNQPQHF
NA,TRBV6-6,TRBJ2-3,TRBD2,TGTGCCAGCAGTTACACCTTCTCACTAGCGGGAGGTCATGATACGCAGTATTTT,CASSYTFSLAGGHDTQYF
many,TRBV28,TRBJ2-7,NA,TGTGCCAGCAGCCAATTCGGGACTCGGGGCTACGAGCAGTACTTC,CASSQFGTRGYEQYF
few,TRBV7-2,TRBJ1-3,NA,TGTGCCAGCAGCCTCCGAGGCCTTGCCGACACCATATATTTT,CASSLRGLADTIYF
many,TRBV12-3/TRBV12-4,TRBJ1-1,NA,TGTGCCGTTATCCCAGGGCGCGGAAACACTGAAGCTTTCTTT,CAVIPGRGNTEAFF
few,TRBV7-9,TRBJ2-7,TRBD2,TGTGCCAGCAGCCCAGGGACTAGCGGGAGTTTGATTGACGAGCAGTACTTC,CASSPGTSGSLIDEQYF
few,TRBV20-1,TRBJ1-4,NA,TGCAGGGTCTATCGGGGGTGTGATGAAAAACTGTTTTTT,CRVYRGCDEKLFF
NA,TRBV2,TRBJ2-7,NA,TGTGCCAGCAGTCCTAGCAGGAGGTACGAGCAGTACTTC,CASSPSRRYEQYF
many,TRBV7-2,TRBJ2-1,TRBD2,TGTGCCAGCAGCGGGACTAGCGGGAGGGCCGTTCGCGAGCAGTTCTTC,CASSGTSGRAVREQFF
many,TRBV5-1,TRBJ1-6,NA,TGCGCCAGCAGCTTGGAACAGGATAATTCACCCCTCCACTTT,CASSLEQDNSPLHF
few,TRBV28,TRBJ1-5,TRBD1,TGTGCCAGCCTGACAGGGGGACCTCAGCCCCAGCATTTT,CASLTGGPQPQHF
many,TRBV20-1,TRBJ2-3,NA,TGCAGTGCTAGAACCTCTCTCCGGCCAGATACGCAGTATTTT,CSARTSLRPDTQYF
many,TRBV27,TRBJ2-3,TRBD2,TGTGCCAGCAGTGCATATCGACTAGCGGGCATGGCAGATACGCAGTATTTT,CASSAYRLAGMADTQYF
many,TRBV18,TRBJ1-2,TRBD1,TGTGCCAGCTCACTGGATGGACAGGGGGCGCGGGGCTACACCTTC,CASSLDGQGARGYTF
many,TRBV28,TRBJ2-3,NA,TGTGCCAGCAGTTTGCGGGGAGGAGATACGCAGTATTTT,CASSLRGGDTQYF
NA,TRBV14,TRBJ2-1,NA,TGTGCCAGCAGCCAAGCCCGGGACGTCGGGAATCGCTATGAGCAGTTCTTC,CASSQARDVGNRYEQFF
many,TRBV27,TRBJ2-7,TRBD1,TGTGCCAGCAGTAGGACAGGGGGGGCCTACGAGCAGTACTTC,CASSRTGGAYEQYF
NA,TRBV6-2/TRBV6-3,TRBJ1-1,NA,TGTGCCAGCAGTTACGCCAGGAGGGGAAAGAGGACTGAAGCTTTCTTT,CASSYARRGKRTEAFF
many,TRBV3-1,TRBJ2-4,NA,TGTGCCAGCAGCCGAGGGGGATCGGCCAAAAACATTCAGTACTTC,CASSRGGSAKNIQYF
NA,TRBV27,TRBJ1-2,TRBD1,TGTGCCAGCAGTTTTGGTTCCCCGGGACAGGGGGCGGTAGGCTATGGCTACACCTTC,CASSFGSPGQGAVGYGYTF
few,TRBV5-1,TRBJ2-7,NA,TGCGCCAGCAGCTCCTCGGGGGACTCCTACGAGCAGTACTTC,CASSSSGDSYEQYF
NA,TRBV9,TRBJ1-6,TRBD1,TGTGCCAGCAGCGGGTTGACAGGGGGTAATTCACCCCTCCACTTT,CASSGLTGGNSPLHF
few,TRBV28,TRBJ2-7,TRBD2,TGTGCCAGCAGTTCAGGGACTAGTGCTGCCTACGAGCAGTACTTC,CASSSGTSAAYEQYF
many,TRBV13,TRBJ1-3,NA,TGTGCCAGCAGCTTAAGTGGGGGAGCTGGAAACACCATATATTTT,CASSLSGGAGNTIYF
many,TRBV20-1,TRBJ2-1,NA,TGCAGTGCTTCAGGTAGGAGACGATACAATGAGCAGTTCTTC,CSASGRRRYNEQFF
many,TRBV6-5,TRBJ1-2,TRBD1,TGTGCCAGCAGCCTGACAGGGGTCTATGGCTACACCTTC,CASSLTGVYGYTF
few,TRBV2,TRBJ2-1,NA,TGTGCCAGCATATCAGGGACCTACAATGAGCAGTTCTTC,CASISGTYNEQFF
NA,TRBV6-2/TRBV6-3,TRBJ2-3,NA,TGTGCCAGCAGTTTCGTGGGAGATACGCAGTATTTT,CASSFVGDTQYF
many,TRBV27,TRBJ1-5,NA,TGTGCCAGCAGTTTCCGGGGGCAGAATCAGCCCCAGCATTTT,CASSFRGQNQPQHF
many,TRBV19,TRBJ1-5,NA,TGTGCCAGTAGTATGAGATTCGGGCGGGGCGATCAGCCCCAGCATTTT,CASSMRFGRGDQPQHF
few,TRBV18,TRBJ1-1,NA,TGTGCCAGCTCATATTCCAGGGCGGACACTGAAGCTTTCTTT,CASSYSRADTEAFF
many,TRBV21-1,TRBJ2-7,NA,TGTGCCAGCAGCACCCGAGACAGATACGAGCAGTACTTC,CASSTRDRYEQYF
many,TRBV29-1,TRBJ1-1,NA,TGCAGCGTTTTGGGGGGCCGAACTGAAGCTTTCTTT,CSVLGGRTEAFF
NA,TRBV18,TRBJ2-6,NA,TGTGCCAGCTCGCTAGGGGTTGGGGCCAACGTCCTGACTTTC,CASSLGVGANVLTF
few,TRBV5-6,TRBJ2-7,TRBD2,TGTGCCAGCAGCATAAGCGGGAGGTCCTACGAGCAGTACTTC,CASSISGRSYEQYF